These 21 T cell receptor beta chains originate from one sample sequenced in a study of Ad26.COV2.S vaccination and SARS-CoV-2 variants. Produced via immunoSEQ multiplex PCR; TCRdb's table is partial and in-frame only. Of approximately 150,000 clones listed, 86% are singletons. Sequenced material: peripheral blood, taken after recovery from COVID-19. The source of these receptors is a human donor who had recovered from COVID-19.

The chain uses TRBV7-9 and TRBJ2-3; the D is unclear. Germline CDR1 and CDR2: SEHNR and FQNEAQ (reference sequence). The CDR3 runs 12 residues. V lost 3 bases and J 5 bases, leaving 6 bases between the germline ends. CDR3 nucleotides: TGTGCCAGCAGCTTTGTCGTAGATACGCAGTATTTT. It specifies CASSFVVDTQYF.

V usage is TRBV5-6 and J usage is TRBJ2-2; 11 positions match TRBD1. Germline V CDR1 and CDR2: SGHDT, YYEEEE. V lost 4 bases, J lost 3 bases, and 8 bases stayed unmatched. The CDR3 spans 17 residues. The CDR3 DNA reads TGTGCCAGCAGCCCGTTGGGGGACAGGGGGTACACCGGGGAGCTGTTTTTT. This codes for CASSPLGDRGYTGELFF.

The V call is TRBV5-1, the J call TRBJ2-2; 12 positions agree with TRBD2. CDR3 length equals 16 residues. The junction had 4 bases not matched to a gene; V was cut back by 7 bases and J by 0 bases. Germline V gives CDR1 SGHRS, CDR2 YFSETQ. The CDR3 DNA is TGCGCCAGCCTAGCGGGGGGGGCCGCGAACACCGGGGAGCTGTTTTTT. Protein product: CASLAGGAANTGELFF.

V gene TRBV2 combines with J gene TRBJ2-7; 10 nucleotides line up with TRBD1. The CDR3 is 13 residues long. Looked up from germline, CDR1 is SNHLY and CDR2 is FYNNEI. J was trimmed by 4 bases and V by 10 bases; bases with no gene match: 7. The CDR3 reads CATSLGQGYEQYF. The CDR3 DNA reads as TGTGCCACGTCGTTGGGACAGGGGTACGAGCAGTACTTC.

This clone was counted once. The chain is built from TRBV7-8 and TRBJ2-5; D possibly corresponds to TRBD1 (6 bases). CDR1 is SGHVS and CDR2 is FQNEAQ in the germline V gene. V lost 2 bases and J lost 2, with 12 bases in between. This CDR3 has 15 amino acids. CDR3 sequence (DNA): TGTGCCAGCAGCTTAAATCAGGGGCGACAAGAGACCCAGTACTTC. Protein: CASSLNQGRQETQYF.

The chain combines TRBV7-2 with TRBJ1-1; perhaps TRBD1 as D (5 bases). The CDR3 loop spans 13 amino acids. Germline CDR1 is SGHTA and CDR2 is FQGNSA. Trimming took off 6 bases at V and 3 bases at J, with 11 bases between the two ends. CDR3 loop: CASRRQRDTEAFF. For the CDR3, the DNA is TGTGCCAGCAGACGACAGAGGGACACTGAAGCTTTCTTT.

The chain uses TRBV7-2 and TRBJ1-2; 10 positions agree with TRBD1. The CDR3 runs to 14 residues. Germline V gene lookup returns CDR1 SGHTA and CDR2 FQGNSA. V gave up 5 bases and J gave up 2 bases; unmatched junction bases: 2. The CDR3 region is CASSPGQGNYGYTF. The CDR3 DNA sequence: TGTGCCAGCAGCCCGGGACAGGGGAACTATGGCTACACCTTC. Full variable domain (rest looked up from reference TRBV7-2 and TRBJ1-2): GAGVSQSPSNKVTEKGKDVELRCDPISGHTALYWYRQSLGQGLEFLIYFQGNSAPDKSGLPSDRFSAERTGGSVSTLTIQRTQQEDSAVYLCASSPGQGNYGYTFGSGTRLTVV.

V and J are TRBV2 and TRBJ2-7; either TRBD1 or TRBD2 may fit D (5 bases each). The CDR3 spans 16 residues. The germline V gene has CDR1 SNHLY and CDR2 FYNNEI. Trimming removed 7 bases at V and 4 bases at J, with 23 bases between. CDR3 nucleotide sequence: TGTGCCAGCAAACACGATACCGGGACCTTACTTTACGAGCAGTACTTC. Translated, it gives CASKHDTGTLLYEQYF.

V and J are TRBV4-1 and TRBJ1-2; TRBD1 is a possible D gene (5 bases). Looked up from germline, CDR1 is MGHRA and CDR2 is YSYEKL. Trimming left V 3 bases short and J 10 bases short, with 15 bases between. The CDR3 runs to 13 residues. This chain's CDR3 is CASSHIPARVYTF. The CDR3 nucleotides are TGCGCCAGCAGCCACATTCCCGCCAGGGTCTACACCTTC.

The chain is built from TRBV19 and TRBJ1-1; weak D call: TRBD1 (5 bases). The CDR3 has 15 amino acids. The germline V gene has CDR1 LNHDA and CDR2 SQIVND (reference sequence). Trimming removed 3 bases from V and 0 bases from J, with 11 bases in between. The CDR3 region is CASSMTATMNTEAFF. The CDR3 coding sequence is TGTGCCAGTAGTATGACAGCGACTATGAACACTGAAGCTTTCTTT. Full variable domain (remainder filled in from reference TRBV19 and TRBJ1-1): DGGITQSPKYLFRKEGQNVTLSCEQNLNHDAMYWYRQDPGQGLRLIYYSQIVNDFQKGDIAEGYSVSREKKESFPLTVTSAQKNPTAFYLCASSMTATMNTEAFFGQGTRLTVV.

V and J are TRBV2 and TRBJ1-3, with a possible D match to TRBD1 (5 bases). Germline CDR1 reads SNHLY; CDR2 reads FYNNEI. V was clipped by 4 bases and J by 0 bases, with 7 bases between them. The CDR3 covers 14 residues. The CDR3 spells CASSGTNSGNTIYF. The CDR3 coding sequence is TGTGCCAGCAGTGGGACAAACTCTGGAAACACCATATATTTT.

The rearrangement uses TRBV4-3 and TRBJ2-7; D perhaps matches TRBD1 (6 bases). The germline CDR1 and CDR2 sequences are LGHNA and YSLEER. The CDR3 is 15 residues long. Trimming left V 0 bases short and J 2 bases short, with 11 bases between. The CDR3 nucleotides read TGCGCCAGCAGCCAAGATATGCCAGGGGCCTACGAGCAGTACTTC. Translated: CASSQDMPGAYEQYF.

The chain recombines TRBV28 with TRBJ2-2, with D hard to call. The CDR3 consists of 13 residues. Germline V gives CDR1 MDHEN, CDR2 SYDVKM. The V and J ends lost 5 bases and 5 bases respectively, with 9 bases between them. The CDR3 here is CASSGSTTGELFF. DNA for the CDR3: TGTGCCAGCAGTGGTAGCACTACCGGGGAGCTGTTTTTT.

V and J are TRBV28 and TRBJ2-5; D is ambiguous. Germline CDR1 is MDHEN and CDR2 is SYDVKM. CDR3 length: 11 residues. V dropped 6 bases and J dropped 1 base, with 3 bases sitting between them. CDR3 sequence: CASRAQETQYF. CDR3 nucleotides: TGTGCCAGCAGAGCCCAAGAGACCCAGTACTTC.

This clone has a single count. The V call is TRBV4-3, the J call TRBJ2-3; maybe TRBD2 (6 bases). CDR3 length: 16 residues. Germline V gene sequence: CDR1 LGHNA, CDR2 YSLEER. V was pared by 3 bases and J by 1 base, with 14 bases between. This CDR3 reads CASSQLGWGGTDTQYF. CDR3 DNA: TGCGCCAGCAGCCAGCTGGGGTGGGGGGGCACAGATACGCAGTATTTT.

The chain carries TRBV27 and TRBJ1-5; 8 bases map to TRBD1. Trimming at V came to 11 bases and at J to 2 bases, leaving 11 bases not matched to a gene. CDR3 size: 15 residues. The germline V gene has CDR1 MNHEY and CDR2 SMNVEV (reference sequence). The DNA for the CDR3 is TGTGCCGGTACAGGGGGTCGGCGTGGCAATCAGCCCCAGCATTTT. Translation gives CAGTGGRRGNQPQHF.

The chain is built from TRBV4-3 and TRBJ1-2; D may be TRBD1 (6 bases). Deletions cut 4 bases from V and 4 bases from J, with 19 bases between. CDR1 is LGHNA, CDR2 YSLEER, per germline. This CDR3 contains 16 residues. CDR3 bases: TGCGCCAGCAGCCTAGGGGGTGCCAGCCTCCCCTATGGCTACACCTTC. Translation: CASSLGGASLPYGYTF.

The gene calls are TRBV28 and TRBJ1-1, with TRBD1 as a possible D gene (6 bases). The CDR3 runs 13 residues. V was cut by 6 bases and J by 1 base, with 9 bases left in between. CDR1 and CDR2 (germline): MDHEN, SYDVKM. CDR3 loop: CASRLTGNTEAFF. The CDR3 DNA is TGTGCCAGCAGGTTGACAGGGAACACTGAAGCTTTCTTT.

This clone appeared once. CDR3 protein: CASSPDFYEQYF. The CDR3 DNA follows: TGTGCCAGCAGCCCCGATTTCTACGAGCAGTACTTC. The rearrangement uses TRBV6-6 and TRBJ2-7; D not resolved. The V and J ends lost 6 bases and 3 bases respectively, with 9 bases between them. The CDR3 consists of 12 residues. CDR1 is MNHNY and CDR2 is SVGAGI in the germline V gene (reference sequence).

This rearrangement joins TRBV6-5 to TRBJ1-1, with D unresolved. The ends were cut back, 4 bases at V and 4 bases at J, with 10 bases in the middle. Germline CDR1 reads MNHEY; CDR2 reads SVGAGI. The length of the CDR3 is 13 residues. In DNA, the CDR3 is TGTGCCAGCAGTTTGGCGTCCAGCACTGAAGCTTTCTTT. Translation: CASSLASSTEAFF.

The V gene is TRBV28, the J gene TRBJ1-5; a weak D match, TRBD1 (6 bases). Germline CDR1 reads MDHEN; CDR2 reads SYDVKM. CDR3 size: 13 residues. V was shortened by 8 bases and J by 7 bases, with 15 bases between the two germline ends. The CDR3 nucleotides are TGTGCCAGCTATGGGGGGGACATGCAGCCCCAGCATTTT. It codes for CASYGGDMQPQHF.